These 26 T cell receptor beta chains came from one sample sequenced in a study of regulatory T cells in long-lasting Graves disease. Time point here: persistent/refractory GD, antithyroid drugs over 5 years with positive TRAb. With RNA extracted from PBMCs as input, the TCR library was made. Building of the TCR beta libraries involved iRepertoire HTBI primers and Arm-PCR of CDR3 regions. TCRdb reanalysed the multiplex PCR reads using MiXCR and keeps one entry per CDR3 protein. The repertoire holds about 460,000 distinct CDR3 sequences, with 20% to 25% as singletons. The sequencing used peripheral blood mononuclear cells (PBMCs), collected when the disease was refractory, from a patient treated with antithyroid drugs. The receptors were gathered from a female donor with Graves disease.

There are many counts of this clonotype. The gene calls are TRBV12-3 or TRBV12-4 and TRBJ2-5; D may be TRBD1 (5 bases). Trimming left V 5 bases short and J 5 bases short, with 15 bases between. The CDR3 sequence is 14 residues long. The CDR3 region has the DNA TGTGCCAGCAGTCGACGGACACTGAGGGAGACCCAGTACTTC. Its translation is CASSRRTLRETQYF.

Points on this clonotype: A much more abundant neighbour one base away suggests this may be a read error. This likely comes from a read error, as the CDR3 has no conserved phenylalanine or tryptophan at its end. The chain has TRBV20-1 and TRBJ1-1, with D possibly being TRBD1 (5 bases). The germline V gene encodes CDR1 DFQATT and CDR2 SNEGSKA (reference sequence). Trimming removed 5 bases from V and 2 bases from J, with 15 bases in between. The CDR3 spans 14 residues. The CDR3 region is CSAGLWGRNTEAFL. In nucleotides, the CDR3 is TGCAGTGCTGGCCTATGGGGCCGTAACACTGAAGCTTTCCTT.

The sample holds a few counts of this clonotype. The rearrangement links TRBV5-1 to TRBJ1-5; 8 positions agree with TRBD1. The CDR3 loop spans 17 amino acids. The junction had 10 bases not matched to a gene; V was cut back by 4 bases and J by 1 base. Germline V gene data show CDR1 as SGHRS and CDR2 as YFSETQ. CDR3 region: CASSRADRDLSNQPQHF. Here the CDR3 DNA reads TGCGCCAGCAGCCGAGCGGACAGGGACCTAAGCAATCAGCCCCAGCATTTT.

This clonotype was seen ten or more times. The chain carries TRBV6-5 and TRBJ1-1; D not resolved. CDR1 and CDR2 from the germline V gene are MNHEY and SVGAGI. The CDR3 extends over 14 amino acids. Trimming shortened V by 2 bases and J by 3 bases, and 10 bases separated the two germline ends. CDR3 protein: CASSYRTHDTEAFF. The CDR3 bases are TGTGCCAGCAGTTACCGGACGCACGACACTGAAGCTTTCTTT.

Details on this clonotype: The junction does not match germline at one end; this may be a read error. This CDR3 is CASSQRANPGTSTYEQYF. The CDR3 DNA reads TGCGCCAGCAGCCAAAGGGCGAATCCCGGGACTAGCACCTACGAGCAGTACTTC. J is TRBJ2-7 and V is TRBV2; 9 bases match TRBD2. This CDR3 has 18 amino acids. CDR1 SNHLY and CDR2 FYNNEI come from the germline V gene.

On this clonotype itself: An end of the junction differs from the germline gene, which may be a read error. The V and J genes are TRBV15 and TRBJ2-7; either TRBD1 or TRBD2 may fit D (5 bases each). CDR1 and CDR2 (germline): LNHNV, YYDKDF (reference sequence). The length of the CDR3 is 13 residues. CDR3 loop: CATSRGGTAVKEF. CDR3 in DNA: TGTGCCACCAGCAGAGGTGGGACCGCCGTCAAGGAATTC.

This clonotype was counted between two and nine times. The chain employs TRBV20-1 and TRBJ1-1, with 7 positions matching TRBD1. In germline, CDR1 is DFQATT, CDR2 SNEGSKA (reference sequence). The junction had 4 bases not matched to a gene; V was cut back by 2 bases and J by 4 bases. The length of the CDR3 is 13 residues. CDR3 in DNA: TGCAGTGCTAGAAGACAGGGCGGCACTGAAGCTTTCTTT. Residues: CSARRQGGTEAFF.

This clonotype was observed many times. CDR3 in amino acids: CASSATGEGTEAFF. The CDR3 coding sequence is TGTGCCAGCAGTGCGACAGGGGAAGGGACTGAAGCTTTCTTT. The rearrangement uses TRBV6-4 and TRBJ1-1, with TRBD1 matching over 8 bases. Germline V gene data show CDR1 as MRHNA and CDR2 as SNTAGT. V shed 4 bases, J shed 5 bases, and the junction held 6 bases outside the gene matches. This CDR3 contains 14 residues.

V gene TRBV19 combines with J gene TRBJ1-1, with D possibly matching TRBD1 (5 bases). V shed 6 bases and J shed 3 bases, with 17 bases lying between them. CDR3 length: 15 amino acids. From germline, CDR1 is LNHDA and CDR2 SQIVND (reference sequence). The CDR3: CASRTVLTVHTEAFF. As DNA, the CDR3 is TGTGCCAGTAGGACGGTGTTGACAGTCCACACTGAAGCTTTCTTT. The complete variable domain, with remaining parts taken from reference TRBV19 and TRBJ1-1, reads DGGITQSPKYLFRKEGQNVTLSCEQNLNHDAMYWYRQDPGQGLRLIYYSQIVNDFQKGDIAEGYSVSREKKESFPLTVTSAQKNPTAFYLCASRTVLTVHTEAFFGQGTRLTVV.

This clonotype has only a few counts. J is TRBJ2-2 and V is TRBV11-1; D unresolved. From germline, CDR1 is SGHAT and CDR2 FQDESV (reference sequence). CDR3 size: 16 residues. V dropped 1 base and J dropped 1 base, with 10 bases sitting between them. This chain's CDR3 is CASSLDRPLNTGELFF. CDR3 coding DNA: TGTGCCAGCAGCTTAGACCGGCCCCTGAACACCGGGGAGCTGTTTTTT.

This sequence joins TRBV6-1 and TRBJ2-1, with D perhaps being TRBD1 or TRBD2 (5 bases each). The CDR3 is 17 amino acids. Looked up from germline, CDR1 is MNHNS and CDR2 is SASEGT. V lost 5 bases, J lost 0 bases, and 17 bases lay in between. DNA for the CDR3: TGTGCCAGCAGTTTGGGGACCGGGTCCACCTCCTACAATGAGCAGTTCTTC. This encodes CASSLGTGSTSYNEQFF.

V gene TRBV9 combines with J gene TRBJ2-2; maybe TRBD2 (7 bases). The length of the CDR3 is 17 residues. V lost 3 bases and J 5 bases, leaving 20 bases between the germline ends. Looked up from germline, CDR1 is SGDLS and CDR2 is YYNGEE. The CDR3 sequence: CASSGRIGGGDTGELFF. The CDR3 DNA sequence: TGTGCCAGCAGCGGGCGGATAGGGGGGGGCGATACCGGGGAGCTGTTTTTT. Full variable domain (rest looked up from reference TRBV9 and TRBJ2-2): DSGVTQTPKHLITATGQRVTLRCSPRSGDLSVYWYQQSLDQGLQFLIQYYNGEERAKGNILERFSAQQFPDLHSELNLSSLELGDSALYFCASSGRIGGGDTGELFFGEGSRLTVL.

This clonotype has a handful of counts. The chain recombines TRBV12-3 or TRBV12-4 with TRBJ2-1, with D possibly matching TRBD2 (6 bases). This CDR3 has 16 amino acids. Trimming removed 7 bases from V and 4 bases from J, with 20 bases in between. This CDR3 reads CASITSGIAEYNEQFF. The CDR3 DNA is TGTGCCAGCATCACCTCCGGAATAGCGGAGTACAATGAGCAGTTCTTC.

Many counts were recorded for this clonotype. CDR3 region: CASSLERAGELFF. The CDR3 DNA sequence: TGTGCCAGCAGCTTAGAGAGGGCCGGGGAGCTGTTTTTT. The chain uses TRBV7-2 and TRBJ2-2, with a weak D call TRBD2 (5 bases). The V end lost 1 base, the J end lost 6 bases, and 6 bases lay between the germline ends. Germline V gene sequence: CDR1 SGHTA, CDR2 FQGNSA. The CDR3 consists of 13 residues.

Concerning this clonotype itself: A clone one base away is much larger, so this may be a read error. This chain's CDR3 is CASADGGMDSPLHF. The CDR3 nucleotides read TGTGCCAGCGCGGACGGAGGCATGGATTCACCCCTCCACTTT. This chain connects TRBV28 to TRBJ1-6; D is unresolved. The CDR3 is made up of 14 amino acids. The germline V and J ends were trimmed by 8 bases and 8 bases, with 16 bases remaining between them. CDR1 MDHEN and CDR2 SYDVKM come from the germline V gene. Using reference TRBV28 and TRBJ1-6 for the parts outside the CDR3, the full variable domain is DVKVTQSSRYLVKRTGEKVFLECVQDMDHENMFWYRQDPGLGLRLIYFSYDVKMKEKGDIPEGYSVSREKKERFSLILESASTNQTSMYLCASADGGMDSPLHFGNGTRLTVT.

This clonotype was seen at least ten times. CDR3: CASSPTTGRRYYGYTF. The CDR3 DNA reads as TGTGCCAGCAGCCCTACCACAGGGAGACGCTACTATGGCTACACCTTC. The chain uses TRBV11-2 and TRBJ1-2; possible D gene TRBD1, 6 bases. The CDR3 spans 16 residues. Trimming cost V 5 bases and J 3 bases, with 19 bases left between them. CDR1 and CDR2 (germline): SGHAT, FQNNGV.

A remark on this clonotype: One end of the junction fails to match germline, which may point to a read error. This chain links TRBV12-3 or TRBV12-4 with TRBJ1-2; D perhaps matches TRBD1 (5 bases). The CDR3 totals 16 residues. The DNA for the CDR3 is TGTGCCAGCGGTTTACTTACGGGTAGGGCAGGGCGAGGCTACACCTTC. This translates into CASGLLTGRAGRGYTF.

The table lists this clonotype with many counts. The rearrangement joins TRBV2 to TRBJ1-1; TRBD1 aligns across 8 bases. This CDR3 is built from 15 residues. Germline-derived CDR1 and CDR2 are SNHLY and FYNNEI. J lost 4 bases, V lost 2 bases, and 6 bases had no gene match. The CDR3 loop is CASSESPGGRTEAFF. In DNA form, the CDR3 reads TGTGCCAGCAGTGAATCCCCAGGGGGCCGCACTGAAGCTTTCTTT.

The chain combines TRBV12-3 or TRBV12-4 with TRBJ2-4, with 11 bases lining up with TRBD2. CDR3 length: 20 residues. V trimming: 2 bases; J trimming: 0 bases; junction bases outside the gene matches: 12. The CDR3 sequence is CASSLNTPTSGNLAKNIQYF. The DNA of the CDR3 is TGTGCCAGCAGTTTAAATACTCCGACTAGCGGGAACCTAGCCAAAAACATTCAGTACTTC.

The rearrangement joins TRBV19 to TRBJ1-5; D is unresolved. The CDR3 length is 14 residues. Germline CDR1 LNHDA, CDR2 SQIVND (reference sequence). The V end lost 7 bases, the J end lost 3 bases, and 13 bases lay between the germline ends. In DNA form, the CDR3 reads TGTGCCAGTACTTTTCGACGGATCAATCAGCCCCAGCATTTT. It codes for CASTFRRINQPQHF.

As concerns this clonotype: A single base separates this from a much larger clone, so it may be a read error. The V call is TRBV29-1, the J call TRBJ1-2; D possibly corresponds to TRBD1 (6 bases). Trimming left V 4 bases short and J 6 bases short, with 9 bases between. Germline V gene data show CDR1 as SQVTM and CDR2 as ANQGSEA. The length of the CDR3 is 11 residues. This CDR3 is CSVGQDHGYTF. The DNA for the CDR3 is TGCAGCGTTGGACAGGACCATGGCTACACCTTC. Looking up the rest from reference TRBV29-1 and TRBJ1-2 gives the full variable domain: SAVISQKPSRDICQRGTSLTIQCQVDSQVTMMFWYRQQPGQSLTLIATANQGSEATYESGFVIDKFPISRPNLTFSTLTVSNMSPEDSSIYLCSVGQDHGYTFGSGTRLTVV.

This clonotype was detected many times. V gene TRBV29-1 combines with J gene TRBJ2-5, with TRBD1 matching 11 bases. The CDR3 contains 13 residues. V shed 2 bases and J 7 bases; nucleotides not matched to a gene: 3. The germline CDR1 and CDR2 sequences are SQVTM and ANQGSEA. The CDR3 is CSVESGQGGTQYF. In DNA form, the CDR3 reads TGCAGCGTTGAATCGGGACAGGGGGGGACCCAGTACTTC.

This clonotype was found once. The chain joins TRBV7-8 to TRBJ2-4; a weak D match, TRBD2 (5 bases). Per germline, CDR1 SGHVS and CDR2 FQNEAQ. There are 16 residues in the CDR3. Trimming pared 5 bases from V and 0 bases from J, leaving 14 bases between. The CDR3 loop reads CASSALGDLAKNIQYF. In nucleotides, the CDR3 is TGTGCCAGCAGCGCGTTGGGAGATCTAGCCAAAAACATTCAGTACTTC.

Regarding this clonotype: A much larger clone differs from this one at a single base, so this may be a read error. The V gene is TRBV30, the J gene TRBJ1-2; D is uncertain. Germline V gene sequence: CDR1 GTSNPN, CDR2 SVGIG (reference sequence). CDR3 length: 11 residues. The CDR3 bases are TGTGCCTGGAGTGTAATATATGGCCACACCTTC. It codes for CAWSVIYGHTF.

A remark on this clonotype: A much larger clone is a single base away; this may be a read error. V usage is TRBV6-1 and J usage is TRBJ2-7, with 12 nucleotides matching TRBD1. The germline V gene has CDR1 MNHNS and CDR2 SASEGT. The CDR3 is 14 amino acids. V lost 8 bases to trimming and J lost 5 bases; unmatched junction nucleotides: 7. The CDR3 here is CASEPGQGADEQYF. CDR3 DNA sequence: TGTGCCAGCGAACCGGGACAGGGGGCGGACGAGCAGTACTTC.

This clonotype was detected ten times or more. V gene TRBV28 combines with J gene TRBJ2-7; D is unclear. V gave up 3 bases and J gave up 4 bases, with 13 bases separating them. The CDR3 has 14 residues. The germline V gene has CDR1 MDHEN and CDR2 SYDVKM. The CDR3, as DNA: TGTGCCAGCAGTTTGGGCCCTTGGGCGTACGAGCAGTACTTC. Encoded protein: CASSLGPWAYEQYF.